This T cell receptor beta chain was found in a study of blood T cell repertoires in COVID-19. About the research overall: Donors in the United States, Italy and Spain gave samples during acute or convalescent COVID-19. The cDNA or gDNA used as material had been derived from T cells, B-cell-depleted T cells, or PBMCs.

As processed by the authors: Estimation of nucleated cell counts was performed using reference gene primer amplification. Assay used: immunoSEQ multiplex PCR; TCRdb lists only in-frame clones, some missing. D and trimming come from the DNA, and the V and J calls and clone size come from that table. The repertoire holds roughly 280,000 clones, with 80% to 85% as singletons. This CDR3 comprises 15 residues. The V and J ends lost 4 bases and 2 bases, in that order; junction bases with no gene match: 4. Germline assignment: CDR1 MGHDK and CDR2 SYGVNS. The source of this sequence is a man in his fifties or sixties with acute or convalescent COVID-19. This sequence joins TRBV25-1 and TRBJ2-3; 9 bases are shared with TRBD2. The sequenced material came from peripheral blood. CDR3 DNA: TGTGCCAGCAGTGCAGGGGGACTAGCCACAGATACGCAGTATTTT. Amino acid sequence: CASSAGGLATDTQYF.